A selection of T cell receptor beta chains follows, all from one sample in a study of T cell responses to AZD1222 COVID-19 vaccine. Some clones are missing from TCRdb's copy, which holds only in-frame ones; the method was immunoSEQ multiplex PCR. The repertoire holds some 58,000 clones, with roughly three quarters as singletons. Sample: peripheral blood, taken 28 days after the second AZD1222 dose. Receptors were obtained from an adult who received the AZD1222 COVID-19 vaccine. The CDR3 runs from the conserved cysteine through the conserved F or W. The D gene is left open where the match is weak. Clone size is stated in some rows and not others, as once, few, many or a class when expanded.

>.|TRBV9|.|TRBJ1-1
TGTGCCAGCAGCGTAGCCGACAGAATGAACACTGAAGCTTTCTTT
CASSVADRMNTEAFF
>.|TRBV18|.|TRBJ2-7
TGTGCCAGCTCACCAGACGGAACCTTTCACTACGAGCAGTACTTC
CASSPDGTFHYEQYF
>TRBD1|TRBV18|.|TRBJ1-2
TGTGCCAGCTCACCGACCGACAGGGGCGCCGGAAATGGCTACACCTTC
CASSPTDRGAGNGYTF
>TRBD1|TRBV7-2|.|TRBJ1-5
TGTGCCAGCAGCCAAGGGACAGGGGTTAGGTTCCAGCCCCAGCATTTT
CASSQGTGVRFQPQHF
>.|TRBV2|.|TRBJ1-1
TGTGCCAGCAGTTCCTCAGGGGCCACTGAAGCTTTCTTT
CASSSSGATEAFF
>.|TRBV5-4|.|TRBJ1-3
TGTGCCAGCAGCTTGGACGGGAACTCTGGAAACACCATATATTTT
CASSLDGNSGNTIYF
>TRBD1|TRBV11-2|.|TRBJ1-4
TGTGCCAGCAGCCCGGGGGACAGAACTAATGAAAAACTGTTTTTT
CASSPGDRTNEKLFF
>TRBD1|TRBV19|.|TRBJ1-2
TGTGCCAGTAGTTCGGGACAGTTTTCATATGGCTACACCTTC
CASSSGQFSYGYTF
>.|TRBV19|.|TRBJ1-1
TGTGCCAGTAGAGCCGGGACACTATACACTGAAGCTTTCTTT
CASRAGTLYTEAFF
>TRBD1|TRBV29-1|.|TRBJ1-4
TGCAGCGTCGGGACAGGGGTTGAAAAACTGTTTTTT
CSVGTGVEKLFF
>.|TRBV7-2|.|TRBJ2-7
TGTGCCAGCAGCATCCGGGGATGGGGCGAGCAGTACTTC
CASSIRGWGEQYF
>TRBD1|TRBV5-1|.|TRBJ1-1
TGCGCCAGCAGCTTGGGCGGGACAGGCCTGGAGGCTTTCTTT
CASSLGGTGLEAFF
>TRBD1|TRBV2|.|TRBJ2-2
TGTGCCAGCAGTTATGCCGGGACAGGGCTAAACGGGGAGCTGTTTTTT
CASSYAGTGLNGELFF
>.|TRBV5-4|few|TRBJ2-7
TGTGCCAGCAGCTTGGGACAGGGAGGACCCTACGAGCAGTACTTC
CASSLGQGGPYEQYF
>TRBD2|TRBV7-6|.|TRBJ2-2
TGTGCCAGCAGCTTAGGTGCGGGAGTGGGCACCGGGGAGCTGTTTTTT
CASSLGAGVGTGELFF
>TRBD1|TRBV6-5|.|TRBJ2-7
TGTGCCAGCATCGGGACAGGGGGCTACGAGCAGTACTTC
CASIGTGGYEQYF
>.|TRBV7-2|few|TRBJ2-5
TGTGCCAGCAGCTTAGGTATAGAGACCCAGTACTTC
CASSLGIETQYF
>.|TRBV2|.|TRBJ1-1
TGTGCCAGCAGCGCGGGACGGTTGAAGACTGAAGCTTTCTTT
CASSAGRLKTEAFF